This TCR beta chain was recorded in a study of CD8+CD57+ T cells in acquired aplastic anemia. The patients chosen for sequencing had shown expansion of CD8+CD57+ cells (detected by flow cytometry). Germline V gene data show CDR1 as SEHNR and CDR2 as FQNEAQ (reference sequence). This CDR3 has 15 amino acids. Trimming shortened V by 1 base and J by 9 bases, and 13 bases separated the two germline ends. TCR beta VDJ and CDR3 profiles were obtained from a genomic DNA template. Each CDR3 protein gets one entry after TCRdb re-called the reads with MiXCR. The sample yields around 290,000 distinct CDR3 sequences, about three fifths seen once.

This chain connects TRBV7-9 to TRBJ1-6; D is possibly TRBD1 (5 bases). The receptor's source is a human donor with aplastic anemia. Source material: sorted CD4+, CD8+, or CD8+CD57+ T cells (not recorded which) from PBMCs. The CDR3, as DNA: TGTGCCAGCAGCTTAGAGCCAGGGAGAATTTCACCCCTCCACTTT. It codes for CASSLEPGRISPLHF.